These 30 T cell receptor beta chains were all obtained from the same sample, sequenced in a study of cytomegalovirus exposure and HLA in healthy donors. PCR primers comprised 60 Vbeta and 13 Jbeta primers. Libraries were prepared by immunoSEQ multiplex PCR; TCRdb keeps only in-frame clonotypes and omits some of them. The repertoire has about 130,000 clones, roughly four fifths of them found once; the top ten carry less than 2.5%. What was sequenced was PBMCs. The receptors here all came from a man over 45 in good health and CMV-seronegative.

V gene TRBV29-1 combines with J gene TRBJ2-3; D is uncertain. The CDR3 spans 13 residues. Between the trimmed V and J ends, which lost 2 bases and 3 bases, there was a span of 9 bases. Germline-derived CDR1 and CDR2 are SQVTM and ANQGSEA. The CDR3 region has the DNA TGCAGCGTTGAACCCCCAGGAACAGATACGCAGTATTTT. Its protein product is CSVEPPGTDTQYF.

J is TRBJ2-1 and V is TRBV7-2; D is uncertain. This CDR3 spans 15 amino acids. Between the trimmed V and J ends, which lost 5 bases and 3 bases, there was a span of 14 bases. Germline CDR1 reads SGHTA; CDR2 reads FQGNSA. The CDR3 region has the DNA TGTGCCAGCAGCACGGGTCCTCACCTCTACAATGAGCAGTTCTTC. Residues: CASSTGPHLYNEQFF.

This chain uses TRBV5-1 with TRBJ2-1; no clear D gene. Trimming left V 4 bases short and J 8 bases short, with 19 bases between. The germline V gene has CDR1 SGHRS and CDR2 YFSETQ. The CDR3 spans 15 residues. CDR3 DNA: TGCGCCAGCAGCGCGACTGATAGTAAGTGGGATGAGCAGTTCTTC. Translating it yields CASSATDSKWDEQFF.

V usage is TRBV28 and J usage is TRBJ1-3; D unresolved. The CDR3 runs 15 residues. V dropped 6 bases and J dropped 4 bases, with 16 bases sitting between them. The germline gives CDR1 MDHEN, CDR2 SYDVKM. The CDR3 DNA reads TGTGCCAGCAGAGCCATCGGGGAGGGAGGAAACACCATATATTTT. This gives the protein CASRAIGEGGNTIYF.

This clone came up once. This chain uses TRBV5-4 with TRBJ2-2; a possible D gene is TRBD2 (5 bases). The CDR3 sequence is 15 residues long. Germline assignment: CDR1 SGHNT and CDR2 YYREEE (reference sequence). V was cut by 4 bases and J by 0 bases, with 10 bases left in between. The CDR3 is CASSPSLSNTGELFF. CDR3 bases: TGTGCCAGCAGCCCTAGCTTATCGAACACCGGGGAGCTGTTTTTT. Variable domain in full (rest from reference TRBV5-4 and TRBJ2-2): ETGVTQSPTHLIKTRGQQVTLRCSSQSGHNTVSWYQQALGQGPQFIFQYYREEENGRGNFPPRFSGLQFPNYSSELNVNALELDDSALYLCASSPSLSNTGELFFGEGSRLTVL.

This clone was found once. The rearrangement joins TRBV5-6 to TRBJ2-3; a possible D gene is TRBD2 (5 bases). In germline, CDR1 is SGHDT, CDR2 YYEEEE. Trimming took 4 bases from V and 3 from J, leaving 9 bases between them. The CDR3 has 13 residues. In DNA, the CDR3 is TGTGCCAGCAGCCCCGGCGGGACAGATACGCAGTATTTT. Translating gives CASSPGGTDTQYF.

This CDR3 reads CASSLIGRGQNYNEQFF. The CDR3 coding sequence is TGTGCCAGCAGCTTGATCGGCAGGGGGCAAAATTACAATGAGCAGTTCTTC. This chain links TRBV11-3 with TRBJ2-1; 8 bases fit TRBD1. CDR3 length equals 17 residues. Per the germline V gene, CDR1 is SGHNT and CDR2 is YENEEA. V lost 3 bases and J lost 4; bases outside the gene matches: 11. Looking up the rest from reference TRBV11-3 and TRBJ2-1 gives the full variable domain: EAGVVQSPRYKIIEKKQPVAFWCNPISGHNTLYWYLQNLGQGPELLIRYENEEAVDDSQLPKDRFSAERLKGVDSTLKIQPAELGDSAVYLCASSLIGRGQNYNEQFFGPGTRLTVL.

The chain has TRBV7-2 and TRBJ2-3; 8 positions agree with TRBD2. Losses at the gene ends were 4 bases for V and 4 bases for J; bases not matched to a gene: 4. The germline CDR1 and CDR2 sequences are SGHTA and FQGNSA. The CDR3 consists of 14 residues. CDR3 in DNA: TGTGCCAGCAGCTCGGGACTAGTCCCAGATACGCAGTATTTT. It codes for CASSSGLVPDTQYF.

This chain joins TRBV5-1 and TRBJ2-3, with a possible D match to TRBD1 (6 bases). Per germline, CDR1 SGHRS and CDR2 YFSETQ. V was shortened by 5 bases and J by 3 bases, with 10 bases between the two germline ends. This CDR3 has 13 residues. CDR3 residues: CASRYRETDTQYF. CDR3 DNA sequence: TGCGCCAGCAGATACAGGGAAACAGATACGCAGTATTTT.

This chain links TRBV6-1 with TRBJ2-7, with 9 bases fitting TRBD1. Germline V CDR1 and CDR2: MNHNS, SASEGT. CDR3 length: 15 amino acids. Losses at the gene ends were 4 bases for V and 2 bases for J; bases not matched to a gene: 6. The CDR3 DNA is TGTGCCAGCAGTGCCGGGACAGGGCTTCCCTACGAGCAGTACTTC. Translated, it gives CASSAGTGLPYEQYF.

This clone occurred a few times. V usage is TRBV5-1 and J usage is TRBJ1-4; tentatively, D is TRBD1 (5 bases). The CDR3 consists of 18 residues. Trimming took 1 base from V and 4 from J, leaving 20 bases between them. CDR1 and CDR2 (germline): SGHRS, YFSETQ. CDR3 DNA: TGCGCCAGCAGCTTGACTATGGGGGGAGGGGTTTATAATGAAAAACTGTTTTTT. Amino acids: CASSLTMGGGVYNEKLFF. The full variable domain, its missing parts supplied by reference TRBV5-1 and TRBJ1-4, is KAGVTQTPRYLIKTRGQQVTLSCSPISGHRSVSWYQQTPGQGLQFLFEYFSETQRNKGNFPGRFSGRQFSNSRSEMNVSTLELGDSALYLCASSLTMGGGVYNEKLFFGSGTQLSVL.

The V gene is TRBV28, the J gene TRBJ2-3; possibly TRBD2 for D (6 bases). The CDR3 covers 16 residues. The germline CDR1 and CDR2 sequences are MDHEN and SYDVKM. V lost 5 bases and J lost 2, with 17 bases in between. The CDR3 loop is CASSPMVGEDTDTQYF. The CDR3 coding sequence is TGTGCCAGCAGTCCTATGGTGGGGGAGGACACAGATACGCAGTATTTT.

The chain links TRBV10-3 to TRBJ2-7, with TRBD1 matching 11 bases. CDR3 length equals 14 residues. Trimming removed 4 bases from V and 7 bases from J; junction bases left unmatched: 6. CDR1 and CDR2 (germline): ENHRY, SYGVKD. CDR3 coding DNA: TGTGCCATCAGTGCGGGACAGGGGGATCGGGAGCAGTACTTC. It codes for CAISAGQGDREQYF.

CDR3 sequence: CASSQDGGAGANVLTF. For the CDR3, the DNA is TGCGCCAGCAGCCAAGATGGAGGGGCTGGGGCCAACGTCCTGACTTTC. The genes are TRBV4-1 and TRBJ2-6; TRBD2 is a possible D gene (6 bases). CDR1 and CDR2 from the germline V gene are MGHRA and YSYEKL. V dropped 0 bases and J dropped 2 bases, with 8 bases sitting between them. The length of the CDR3 is 16 residues.

The gene calls are TRBV7-6 and TRBJ2-1; tentative D call: TRBD2 (5 bases). V shed 5 bases and J shed 7 bases, with 12 bases lying between them. This CDR3 contains 13 residues. CDR1 is SGHVS and CDR2 is FNYEAQ in the germline V gene. The CDR3 spells CASSSGRLNEQFF. For the CDR3, the DNA is TGTGCCAGCAGCAGCGGACGGTTAAATGAGCAGTTCTTC.

V and J are TRBV6-4 and TRBJ1-5; no definite D call. Germline V lookup: CDR1 MRHNA, CDR2 SNTAGT. The CDR3 consists of 13 residues. The V end was cut by 10 bases, the J end by 0 bases, with 10 bases between. The CDR3 loop reads CATNRDSNQPQHF. CDR3 nucleotide sequence: TGTGCCACCAACAGAGATAGCAATCAGCCCCAGCATTTT.

The chain recombines TRBV5-3 with TRBJ1-1; unclear D gene. TRBV5-3 counts as an open reading frame of uncertain function. The ends were cut back, 5 bases at V and 8 bases at J, with 10 bases in the middle. This CDR3 has 11 amino acids. CDR3 nucleotide sequence: TGTGCCAGAAGACGGGAAGAAGAAGCTTTCTTT. Its translation: CARRREEEAFF.

The chain uses TRBV6-1 and TRBJ1-2; no definite D call. There are 14 residues in the CDR3. Per the germline V gene, CDR1 is MNHNS and CDR2 is SASEGT. Trimming removed 7 bases at V and 7 bases at J, with 19 bases between. The CDR3 protein is CASTPSGVSSGYTF. The DNA for the CDR3 is TGTGCCAGCACCCCCTCCGGGGTGTCTAGTGGCTACACCTTC.

The chain couples TRBV10-3 to TRBJ1-2, with a weak D call TRBD1 (5 bases). The CDR3 is made up of 15 amino acids. Germline V gene sequence: CDR1 ENHRY, CDR2 SYGVKD. The germline V and J ends were trimmed by 5 bases and 2 bases, with 15 bases remaining between them. CDR3 loop: CAISPTGARNYGYTF. CDR3 DNA sequence: TGTGCCATCAGTCCAACAGGCGCTCGGAACTATGGCTACACCTTC.

This clone occurred a few times. This rearrangement joins TRBV21-1 to TRBJ2-7; TRBD2 is the table's D call and was not checked against the DNA. TRBV21-1 is assigned pseudogene status. The CDR3 totals 19 residues. CDR3 sequence: CASTGVEPVPSGASYEQYF. For the CDR3, the DNA is TGTGCCAGTACCGGCGTGGAACCTGTGCCTAGCGGGGCCTCCTACGAGCAGTACTTC.

The chain couples TRBV11-2 to TRBJ2-7, with TRBD2 as a possible D gene (6 bases). CDR3 length: 14 residues. CDR1 and CDR2 from the germline V gene are SGHAT and FQNNGV. V was clipped by 0 bases and J by 4 bases, with 10 bases between them. The chain's CDR3 is CASSLDMGGYEQYV. The CDR3 DNA follows: TGTGCCAGCAGCTTAGATATGGGAGGATACGAGCAGTACGTC.

CDR3 bases: TGTGCCAGTAGTAGGAGCGCGAAAGAATATAGCAATCAGCCCCAGCATTTT. This gives the protein CASSRSAKEYSNQPQHF. V usage is TRBV19 and J usage is TRBJ1-5, with D unresolved. From germline, CDR1 is LNHDA and CDR2 SQIVND (reference sequence). CDR3 length equals 17 residues. V was pared by 4 bases and J by 0 bases, with 16 bases between.

The chain joins TRBV5-6 to TRBJ1-6, with 7 nucleotides matching TRBD1. Trimming removed 3 bases from V and 8 bases from J; junction bases left unmatched: 8. The germline gives CDR1 SGHDT, CDR2 YYEEEE. This CDR3 spans 15 amino acids. In DNA form, the CDR3 reads TGTGCCAGCAGCTGGGACAGTAGAGGGGATTCACCCCTCCACTTT. Translated: CASSWDSRGDSPLHF. Using reference TRBV5-6 and TRBJ1-6 for the parts outside the CDR3, the full variable domain is DAGVTQSPTHLIKTRGQQVTLRCSPKSGHDTVSWYQQALGQGPQFIFQYYEEEERQRGNFPDRFSGHQFPNYSSELNVNALLLGDSALYLCASSWDSRGDSPLHFGNGTRLTVT.

This sequence joins TRBV5-1 and TRBJ2-2, with 7 bases fitting TRBD1. Per the germline V gene, CDR1 is SGHRS and CDR2 is YFSETQ. The CDR3 sequence is 16 residues long. V dropped 0 bases and J dropped 1; count of bases not matched to a gene: 3. The CDR3 DNA is TGCGCCAGCAGCTTGGGACAGGGTGGGAACACCGGGGAGCTGTTTTTT. Translation gives CASSLGQGGNTGELFF.

This chain joins TRBV15 and TRBJ1-4, with no clear D. The germline gives CDR1 LNHNV, CDR2 YYDKDF (reference sequence). This CDR3 is built from 13 residues. V was shortened by 1 base and J by 6 bases, with 6 bases between the two germline ends. The CDR3 sequence is CATSRGPDEKLFF. The CDR3 DNA reads TGTGCCACCAGCAGAGGGCCTGATGAAAAACTGTTTTTT.

This clone appeared a few times. The chain recombines TRBV10-3 with TRBJ2-1; 8 bases are a match to TRBD1. Germline loops: CDR1 ENHRY, CDR2 SYGVKD. The CDR3 totals 16 residues. Trimming took 7 bases from V and 3 from J; bases not matched to a gene: 11. The CDR3 spells CAIMGVGQGNYNEQFF. DNA of the CDR3: TGTGCCATCATGGGAGTAGGACAGGGCAACTACAATGAGCAGTTCTTC.

This chain connects TRBV28 to TRBJ1-2; 7 bases fit TRBD1. This CDR3 is built from 13 residues. Germline lookup yields CDR1 MDHEN and CDR2 SYDVKM. V lost 2 bases and J lost 9; bases outside the gene matches: 6. This CDR3 is CASSLAGGSSYTF. The CDR3 nucleotides read TGTGCCAGCAGTTTAGCAGGGGGATCGAGCTACACCTTC.

The chain recombines TRBV5-4 with TRBJ1-1; D remains unclear. The germline V gene has CDR1 SGHNT and CDR2 YYREEE (reference sequence). The ends were cut back, 0 bases at V and 7 bases at J, with 13 bases in the middle. CDR3 length: 14 amino acids. For the CDR3, the DNA is TGTGCCAGCAGCTTGGGGGGAGATGGAATTGAAGCTTTCTTT. Translating gives CASSLGGDGIEAFF.

The chain employs TRBV5-6 and TRBJ1-1; 8 bases map to TRBD1. CDR1 and CDR2 (germline): SGHDT, YYEEEE. The ends lost 4 bases at V and 1 base at J; junction bases unmatched: 6. This CDR3 has 15 amino acids. The CDR3 DNA is TGTGCCAGCAGCCCAACGACAGGGGCGAACACTGAAGCTTTCTTT. It specifies CASSPTTGANTEAFF. Full variable domain (rest looked up from reference TRBV5-6 and TRBJ1-1): DAGVTQSPTHLIKTRGQQVTLRCSPKSGHDTVSWYQQALGQGPQFIFQYYEEEERQRGNFPDRFSGHQFPNYSSELNVNALLLGDSALYLCASSPTTGANTEAFFGQGTRLTVV.

The chain recombines TRBV9 with TRBJ2-5; D might be TRBD2 (5 bases). Per germline, CDR1 SGDLS and CDR2 YYNGEE. Trimming pared 0 bases from V and 5 bases from J, leaving 14 bases between. The CDR3 is 15 amino acids. The CDR3 loop is CASSVVGERWETQYF. CDR3 bases: TGTGCCAGCAGCGTAGTTGGGGAGAGGTGGGAGACCCAGTACTTC.